These 12 T cell receptor beta chains originate from one sample sequenced in a study of metastatic and nonmetastatic thyroid tumors. Ahead of thyroid surgery, no patient had received treatment of any kind. TCRdb re-clonotyped the PCR reads via MiXCR. The sample contains some 28,000 clones, 20% to 25% of which appear only once. The sequencing sample was made of blood. All receptors derive from a female donor with papillary thyroid cancer or a benign thyroid nodule (not recorded which). Some clones in this sample may be carry-over from other donors' samples.

As concerns this clone: Since the CDR3 does not end with the conserved phenylalanine or tryptophan, this likely comes from a read error. The chain is built from TRBV5-6 and TRBJ2-7; no clear D. The CDR3 totals 17 residues. Germline V gene data show CDR1 as SGHDT and CDR2 as YYEEEE. Trimming removed 0 bases from V and 0 bases from J, with 16 bases in between. CDR3 sequence (DNA): TGTGCCAGCAGCTTGGCCCTCGGACGGCGCCGCTCCTACGAGCAGTACCTC. Encoded protein: CASSLALGRRRSYEQYL.

This clone was seen more than once but under ten times. The junction shows a germline mismatch at one end, possibly a read error. The chain links TRBV15 to TRBJ2-7, with D unresolved. There are 14 residues in the CDR3. The germline V gene encodes CDR1 LNHNV and CDR2 YYDKDF (reference sequence). Written as DNA, the CDR3 is TGTGCCACCAGCAGAGCGGGTAACTCCTACGATCAGTACTTC. Translation: CATSRAGNSYDQYF.

This clone appeared many times. The V gene is TRBV19, the J gene TRBJ1-5, with D unresolved. V was trimmed by 3 bases and J by 0 bases, leaving 12 bases between them. From germline, CDR1 is LNHDA and CDR2 SQIVND (reference sequence). This CDR3 has 16 residues. The CDR3 sequence: CASSIPSTGSNQPQHF. CDR3 bases: TGTGCCAGTAGTATCCCATCTACCGGTAGCAATCAGCCCCAGCATTTT.

This clone came up a few times. The germline gene is not matched at one end of the junction; a read error may be the cause. J is TRBJ2-5 and V is TRBV28; possibly TRBD1 for D (6 bases). Germline values: CDR1 MDHEN, CDR2 SYDVKM. The CDR3 has 14 amino acids. The CDR3 loop is CASSLGTYQETQYF. Written as DNA, the CDR3 is TGTGCCAGCAGTTTAGGGACATACCAGGAGACCCAGTACTTC. The full variable domain, with the rest looked up from reference TRBV28 and TRBJ2-5, is DVKVTQSSRYLVKRTGEKVFLECVQDMDHENMFWYRQDPGLGLRLIYFSYDVKMKEKGDIPEGYSVSREKKERFSLILESASTNQTSMYLCASSLGTYQETQYFGPGTRLLVL.

By share, this clone counts as medium-sized (0.01 to 0.1%). The rearrangement uses TRBV28 and TRBJ2-7, with 11 bases aligning to TRBD2. The germline CDR1 and CDR2 sequences are MDHEN and SYDVKM. The CDR3 runs 16 residues. After removal of 1 base from V and 3 bases from J, the junction contained 5 bases not matched to a gene. In DNA, the CDR3 is TGTGCCAGCAGTTTATATGGACTAGCGGGCTACTACGAGCAGTACTTC. Translated, it gives CASSLYGLAGYYEQYF.

A note on this clone: One end of the junction fails to match germline, which may point to a read error. The chain couples TRBV6-5 to TRBJ2-7, with no clear D. CDR1 and CDR2 (germline): MNHEY, SVGAGI. The CDR3 is 13 residues long. The CDR3 is CASSDSRNGEQYF. In DNA, the CDR3 is TGTGCCAGCAGTGACTCTCGAAACGGCGAGCAGTACTTC.

This clone was observed a handful of times. The chain combines TRBV6-1 with TRBJ1-1; D possibly corresponds to TRBD1 (6 bases). The germline CDR1 and CDR2 sequences are MNHNS and SASEGT. The CDR3 is 14 residues long. Trimming pared 5 bases from V and 1 base from J, leaving 11 bases between. In DNA form, the CDR3 reads TGTGCCAGCAGTAATCGGGGGCGGAACACTGAAGCTTTCTTT. This sequence encodes CASSNRGRNTEAFF.

This clone was seen only a few times. CDR3 in amino acids: CASSQVSGDSTGELFF. For the CDR3, the DNA is TGTGCCAGCAGCCAAGTTAGCGGGGACTCTACCGGGGAGCTGTTTTTT. The rearrangement uses TRBV7-3 and TRBJ2-2; the match to TRBD2 covers 8 bases. CDR3 length: 16 amino acids. V shed 5 bases and J 5 bases; nucleotides not matched to a gene: 10. The germline V gene encodes CDR1 SGHTA and CDR2 FQGTGA.

This clone was seen ten or more times. The gene calls are TRBV19 and TRBJ2-3; D uncertain. The CDR3 runs 15 residues. V was clipped by 6 bases and J by 0 bases, with 13 bases between them. Germline CDR1 and CDR2: LNHDA and SQIVND (reference sequence). The CDR3 loop is CASRPGKTSTDTQYF. In nucleotides, the CDR3 is TGTGCCAGTAGGCCCGGCAAGACTAGCACAGATACGCAGTATTTT.

The chain combines TRBV20-1 with TRBJ1-6; no clear D gene. Trimming cost V 3 bases and J 6 bases, with 9 bases left between them. The V gene's germline CDR1 is DFQATT and CDR2 SNEGSKA (reference sequence). CDR3 length: 13 residues. The CDR3 DNA follows: TGCAGTGCTAGTTTTACTTTTAATTCACCCCTCCACTTT. Amino acids: CSASFTFNSPLHF.

The V call is TRBV9, the J call TRBJ2-7, with D perhaps given as TRBD1 or TRBD2 (5 bases each). The CDR3 has 15 residues. From germline, CDR1 is SGDLS and CDR2 YYNGEE. The V end was cut by 0 bases, the J end by 5 bases, with 15 bases between. The CDR3 nucleotides read TGTGCCAGCAGCGTAGGCTCGCAGGGAGAACACGAGCAGTACTTC. It encodes CASSVGSQGEHEQYF.

This clone came up a few times. The chain carries TRBV6-1 and TRBJ2-2; 8 bases fit TRBD2. The CDR3 totals 14 residues. The J segment lost 6 bases and the V segment lost 8 bases, leaving 8 bases of the junction unmatched. The germline CDR1 and CDR2 sequences are MNHNS and SASEGT. CDR3: CASQIGGESGELFF. The CDR3, as DNA: TGTGCCAGCCAAATCGGGGGGGAGTCCGGGGAGCTGTTTTTT.